Following are 25 T cell receptor beta chains from one sample sequenced in a study of T cells after yellow fever vaccination. Using its own MiXCR run on the 5' RACE reads, TCRdb lists one record per CDR3 protein. This sample yields around 330,000 distinct CDR3 sequences, of which around 3.6% are seen a single time; 23% belongs to the top ten. The sample was PBMCs, taken on the day of the yellow fever booster vaccination. Receptor source: a man between 18 and 35 years old who received the YFV17D yellow fever vaccine.

This clonotype was observed a handful of times. The V gene is TRBV30, the J gene TRBJ1-4, with no clear D. The germline CDR1 and CDR2 sequences are GTSNPN and SVGIG (reference sequence). This CDR3 spans 11 amino acids. The V and J ends lost 4 bases and 8 bases respectively, with 8 bases between them. DNA of the CDR3: TGTGCCTGGATGGAGGGAGAAAAACTGTTTTTT. Translating it yields CAWMEGEKLFF.

The rearrangement uses TRBV20-1 and TRBJ2-1; 7 bases fit TRBD2. The CDR3 contains 13 residues. The V and J ends lost 7 bases and 5 bases, in that order; junction bases with no gene match: 8. Per the germline V gene, CDR1 is DFQATT and CDR2 is SNEGSKA (reference sequence). CDR3 sequence: CSVGAGWDNEQFF. The CDR3 bases are TGCAGTGTCGGAGCGGGGTGGGACAATGAGCAGTTCTTC.

This clonotype was detected a few times. The V gene is TRBV5-5, the J gene TRBJ1-3, with 8 bases matching TRBD1. The CDR3 extends over 16 amino acids. Germline trimming cut 4 bases from V and 3 bases from J; bases unmatched to any gene: 9. The germline V gene encodes CDR1 SGHKS and CDR2 YYEKEE (reference sequence). The CDR3 loop reads CASSLRAGGGGNTIYF. CDR3 sequence (DNA): TGTGCCAGCAGCCTCCGCGCAGGGGGCGGTGGAAACACCATATATTTT. The full variable domain, rest sourced from reference TRBV5-5 and TRBJ1-3, is DAGVTQSPTHLIKTRGQQVTLRCSPISGHKSVSWYQQVLGQGPQFIFQYYEKEERGRGNFPDRFSARQFPNYSSELNVNALLLGDSALYLCASSLRAGGGGNTIYFGEGSWLTVV.

This clonotype came up a few times. The CDR3 region is CSVEVRGTTNEKLFF. Here the CDR3 DNA reads TGCAGCGTTGAAGTTAGGGGGACAACTAATGAAAAACTGTTTTTT. The chain is built from TRBV29-1 and TRBJ1-4; D may be TRBD1 (6 bases). Germline loops: CDR1 SQVTM, CDR2 ANQGSEA. The CDR3 runs to 15 residues. The V end was cut by 1 base, the J end by 0 bases, with 9 bases between. The full variable domain, rest sourced from reference TRBV29-1 and TRBJ1-4, is SAVISQKPSRDICQRGTSLTIQCQVDSQVTMMFWYRQQPGQSLTLIATANQGSEATYESGFVIDKFPISRPNLTFSTLTVSNMSPEDSSIYLCSVEVRGTTNEKLFFGSGTQLSVL.

This chain links TRBV4-3 with TRBJ1-5, with no clear D. V lost 0 bases to trimming and J lost 7 bases, with 7 bases between them. CDR1 is LGHNA and CDR2 is YSLEER in the germline V gene. The CDR3 is 13 residues long. The CDR3: CASSQDYGQPQHF. Written as DNA, the CDR3 is TGCGCCAGCAGCCAAGATTACGGCCAGCCCCAGCATTTT.

The table lists this clonotype with many counts. The CDR3, as DNA: TGTGCCAGCAGCTTAAATTTCGGGGCGAGGCGGGCGAACACTGAAGCTTTCTTT. This encodes CASSLNFGARRANTEAFF. The V gene is TRBV11-2, the J gene TRBJ1-1, with D perhaps matching TRBD1 (5 bases). This CDR3 has 18 amino acids. V dropped 2 bases and J dropped 1 base, with 20 bases sitting between them. Germline V gene data show CDR1 as SGHAT and CDR2 as FQNNGV.

This clonotype appeared a few times. This chain connects TRBV5-5 to TRBJ1-1, with D perhaps TRBD1 (6 bases). Germline loops: CDR1 SGHKS, CDR2 YYEKEE (reference sequence). The ends were cut back, 3 bases at V and 8 bases at J, with 11 bases in the middle. The CDR3 contains 12 residues. CDR3 loop: CASSSTGSEAFF. The CDR3 nucleotides read TGTGCCAGCAGCTCCACAGGGTCCGAAGCTTTCTTT.

The V call is TRBV28, the J call TRBJ2-1; D uncertain. V lost 6 bases, J lost 2 bases, and 11 bases lay in between. Germline V gives CDR1 MDHEN, CDR2 SYDVKM. This CDR3 contains 14 residues. The CDR3 loop is CASRPAPAYNEQFF. CDR3 nucleotide sequence: TGTGCCAGCAGGCCCGCACCGGCCTACAATGAGCAGTTCTTC. Full variable domain (missing parts from reference TRBV28 and TRBJ2-1): DVKVTQSSRYLVKRTGEKVFLECVQDMDHENMFWYRQDPGLGLRLIYFSYDVKMKEKGDIPEGYSVSREKKERFSLILESASTNQTSMYLCASRPAPAYNEQFFGPGTRLTVL.

The genes are TRBV20-1 and TRBJ1-5, with a weak D call TRBD1 (5 bases). Per the germline V gene, CDR1 is DFQATT and CDR2 is SNEGSKA (reference sequence). The CDR3 runs to 15 residues. The V and J ends lost 0 bases and 1 base respectively, with 10 bases between them. The CDR3 sequence: CSARDSRQSNQPQHF. The CDR3 region has the DNA TGCAGTGCTAGAGATTCCCGACAGAGCAATCAGCCCCAGCATTTT.

The chain couples TRBV4-3 to TRBJ2-3; no definite D call. This CDR3 comprises 17 residues. Germline V lookup: CDR1 LGHNA, CDR2 YSLEER. The ends were cut back, 0 bases at V and 0 bases at J, with 13 bases in the middle. DNA for the CDR3: TGCGCCAGCAGCCAAGATAGTCGCGTTAGAAGCACAGATACGCAGTATTTT. Translation gives CASSQDSRVRSTDTQYF.

The rearrangement joins TRBV29-1 to TRBJ1-3, with a possible D match to TRBD1 (6 bases). The germline V gene encodes CDR1 SQVTM and CDR2 ANQGSEA. This CDR3 comprises 12 residues. V gave up 7 bases and J gave up 1 base, with 8 bases separating them. The CDR3 nucleotides read TGCAGCGGCGGGACATCTGGAAACACCATATATTTT. The encoded protein is CSGGTSGNTIYF.

This clonotype came up many times. V usage is TRBV2 and J usage is TRBJ2-1; D unresolved. V was trimmed by 7 bases and J by 8 bases, leaving 9 bases between them. There are 11 residues in the CDR3. CDR1 SNHLY and CDR2 FYNNEI come from the germline V gene. CDR3 sequence reads: CASTLWDEQFF. CDR3 coding DNA: TGTGCCAGCACCCTGTGGGATGAGCAGTTCTTC. Supplemented by reference TRBV2 and TRBJ2-1, the full variable domain reads EPEVTQTPSHQVTQMGQEVILRCVPISNHLYFYWYRQILGQKVEFLVSFYNNEISEKSEIFDDQFSVERPDGSNFTLKIRSTKLEDSAMYFCASTLWDEQFFGPGTRLTVL.

This clonotype was counted ten times or more. The rearrangement uses TRBV14 and TRBJ1-1; D not resolved. Germline CDR1 reads SGHDN; CDR2 reads FVKESK. There are 12 residues in the CDR3. Trimming took 3 bases from V and 6 from J, leaving 8 bases between them. CDR3 in amino acids: CASSHRGPEAFF. CDR3 DNA sequence: TGTGCCAGCAGCCATCGTGGTCCTGAAGCTTTCTTT.

The CDR3 nucleotides are TGCGCCAGCAGCCCAAGAACTCAGAGCACAGATACGCAGTATTTT. This gives the protein CASSPRTQSTDTQYF. The V gene is TRBV4-1, the J gene TRBJ2-3, with no clear D. This CDR3 has 15 residues. V gave up 4 bases and J gave up 0 bases, with 11 bases separating them. Germline CDR1 MGHRA, CDR2 YSYEKL.

In its sample, this clonotype was seen many times. The chain recombines TRBV27 with TRBJ2-3, with 13 positions matching TRBD2. The ends lost 2 bases at V and 2 bases at J; junction bases unmatched: 4. Per germline, CDR1 MNHEY and CDR2 SMNVEV (reference sequence). CDR3 length: 17 residues. CDR3 coding DNA: TGTGCCAGCAGTTTAAAGGGACTAGCGGGGATCACAGATACGCAGTATTTT. Protein product: CASSLKGLAGITDTQYF.

This clonotype has ten or more counts. The rearrangement joins TRBV18 to TRBJ1-3; TRBD1 is a possible D gene (5 bases). Germline V lookup: CDR1 KGHSH, CDR2 LQKENI. The V gene lost 3 bases and the J gene lost 0 bases, with 12 bases spanning the gap. The CDR3 runs to 16 residues. The DNA for the CDR3 is TGTGCCAGCTCACCGACACAGGCCTTCTCTGGAAACACCATATATTTT. This sequence encodes CASSPTQAFSGNTIYF.

This clonotype has ten or more counts. This rearrangement joins TRBV4-1 to TRBJ1-5; D might be TRBD1 (5 bases). This CDR3 is built from 15 residues. V was cut by 5 bases and J by 3 bases, with 14 bases left in between. The V gene's germline CDR1 is MGHRA and CDR2 YSYEKL. The CDR3 region is CASSYSGQDNQPQHF. DNA of the CDR3: TGCGCCAGCAGCTATTCTGGACAAGACAATCAGCCCCAGCATTTT.

This clonotype was seen a handful of times. This chain uses TRBV19 with TRBJ1-2; no clear D gene. This CDR3 is 17 amino acids long. V gave up 3 bases and J gave up 5 bases, with 22 bases separating them. Per germline, CDR1 LNHDA and CDR2 SQIVND (reference sequence). The CDR3 region is CASSMAVAKASSYGYTF. The CDR3 region has the DNA TGTGCCAGTAGTATGGCAGTAGCTAAAGCGTCTAGTTATGGCTACACCTTC.

V usage is TRBV5-1 and J usage is TRBJ1-1; possibly TRBD1 for D (6 bases). The germline V gene encodes CDR1 SGHRS and CDR2 YFSETQ. Trimming shortened V by 7 bases and J by 3 bases, and 16 bases separated the two germline ends. This CDR3 spans 14 amino acids. The CDR3 region has the DNA TGCGCCAGCCGGCAGGGGCCCGATCACACTGAAGCTTTCTTT. Protein sequence: CASRQGPDHTEAFF.

This clonotype was picked up many times. The chain combines TRBV4-1 with TRBJ2-3; no firm D call. This CDR3 contains 15 residues. CDR1 and CDR2 (germline): MGHRA, YSYEKL. V lost 1 base and J lost 6, with 14 bases in between. In DNA, the CDR3 is TGCGCCAGCAGCCAAGTTCCCCCACCTGGGGATACGCAGTATTTT. As protein: CASSQVPPPGDTQYF.

J is TRBJ1-1 and V is TRBV7-9, with TRBD1 matching over 9 bases. J lost 1 base, V lost 7 bases, and 7 bases had no gene match. The CDR3 is 15 amino acids. The V gene's germline CDR1 is SEHNR and CDR2 FQNEAQ (reference sequence). CDR3 in amino acids: CASTAWDRANTEAFF. In DNA, the CDR3 is TGTGCCAGCACCGCCTGGGACAGGGCGAACACTGAAGCTTTCTTT.

This clonotype was picked up many times. The chain has TRBV4-2 and TRBJ2-7, with 7 positions matching TRBD1. After removal of 1 base from V and 2 bases from J, the junction contained 5 bases not matched to a gene. CDR3 size: 15 residues. Germline CDR1 reads LGHNA; CDR2 reads YNFKEQ. The CDR3 sequence is CASSQGQGTTYEQYF. Here the CDR3 DNA reads TGTGCCAGCAGCCAAGGACAGGGAACTACCTACGAGCAGTACTTC.

This clonotype was seen a handful of times. This rearrangement joins TRBV3-1 to TRBJ2-7, with a weak D call TRBD1 (6 bases). V was clipped by 3 bases and J by 5 bases, with 17 bases between them. Germline-derived CDR1 and CDR2 are LGHDT and YNNKEL (reference sequence). The length of the CDR3 is 15 residues. The chain's CDR3 is CASSHSRDILHEQYV. In DNA form, the CDR3 reads TGTGCCAGCAGCCATAGTCGGGACATTCTACACGAGCAGTACGTC.

The table lists this clonotype with a few counts. V and J are TRBV5-6 and TRBJ2-1; no reliable D call. There are 16 residues in the CDR3. V was cut by 4 bases and J by 2 bases, with 16 bases left in between. Germline CDR1 is SGHDT and CDR2 is YYEEEE. The CDR3 sequence: CASSRTQVGAYNEQFF. As DNA, the CDR3 is TGTGCCAGCAGCCGAACTCAGGTGGGTGCCTACAATGAGCAGTTCTTC.

This clonotype was recorded many times. This chain links TRBV7-2 with TRBJ2-3; TRBD1 matches at 7 bases. V lost 1 base and J lost 7; bases outside the gene matches: 11. This CDR3 has 16 residues. CDR1 and CDR2 from the germline V gene are SGHTA and FQGNSA. The CDR3 protein is CASSLEGAPPRHTQYF. The DNA of the CDR3 is TGTGCCAGCAGCTTAGAGGGGGCCCCCCCCCGGCATACGCAGTATTTT.